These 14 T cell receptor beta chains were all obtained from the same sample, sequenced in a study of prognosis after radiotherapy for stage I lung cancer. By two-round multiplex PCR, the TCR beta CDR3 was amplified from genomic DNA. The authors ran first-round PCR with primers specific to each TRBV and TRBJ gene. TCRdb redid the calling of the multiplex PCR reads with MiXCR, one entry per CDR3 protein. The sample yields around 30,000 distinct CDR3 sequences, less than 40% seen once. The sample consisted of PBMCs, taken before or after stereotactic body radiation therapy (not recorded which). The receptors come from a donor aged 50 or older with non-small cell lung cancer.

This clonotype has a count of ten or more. The CDR3 DNA reads TGTGCCAGCAGTTACCAGGGGGCTTATGGCTACACCTTC. This translates into CASSYQGAYGYTF. The rearrangement uses TRBV6-9 and TRBJ1-2; the match to TRBD1 covers 8 bases. The ends lost 3 bases at V and 5 bases at J; junction bases unmatched: 2. CDR3 length: 13 amino acids. Germline assignment: CDR1 MNHGY and CDR2 SVAAGI.

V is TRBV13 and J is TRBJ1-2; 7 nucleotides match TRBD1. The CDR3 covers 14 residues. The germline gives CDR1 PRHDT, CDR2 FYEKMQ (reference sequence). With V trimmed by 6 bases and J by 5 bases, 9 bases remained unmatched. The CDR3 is CASRSLGQHYGYTF. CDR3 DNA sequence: TGTGCCAGCAGAAGCTTGGGACAGCATTATGGCTACACCTTC.

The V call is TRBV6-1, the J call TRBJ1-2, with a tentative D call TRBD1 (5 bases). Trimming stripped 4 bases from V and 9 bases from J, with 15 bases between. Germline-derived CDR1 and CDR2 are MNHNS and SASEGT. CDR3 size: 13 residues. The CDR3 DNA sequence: TGTGCCAGCAGTGCCGACATTACAGGATGCTACACCTTC. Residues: CASSADITGCYTF.

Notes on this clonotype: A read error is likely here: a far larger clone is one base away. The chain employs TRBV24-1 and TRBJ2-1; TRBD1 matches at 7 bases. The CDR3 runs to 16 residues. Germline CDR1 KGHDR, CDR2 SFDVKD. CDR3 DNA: TGTGCTACCAGTGACCCCGTGACAGGGACAGACAATGAGCAGTTCTTC. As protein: CATSDPVTGTDNEQFF.

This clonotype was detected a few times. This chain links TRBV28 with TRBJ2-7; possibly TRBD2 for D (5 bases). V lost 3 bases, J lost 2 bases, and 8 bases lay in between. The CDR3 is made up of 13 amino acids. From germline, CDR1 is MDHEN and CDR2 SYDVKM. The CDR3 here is CASSFRGAYEQYF. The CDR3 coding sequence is TGTGCCAGCAGTTTCCGGGGTGCCTACGAGCAGTACTTC.

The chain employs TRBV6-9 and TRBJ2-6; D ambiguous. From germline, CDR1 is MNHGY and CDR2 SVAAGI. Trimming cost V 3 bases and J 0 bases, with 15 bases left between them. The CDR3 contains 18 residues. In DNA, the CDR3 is TGTGCCAGCAGTTACGGGCAAGCCTCTTTCTCTGGGGCCAACGTCCTGACTTTC. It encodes CASSYGQASFSGANVLTF.

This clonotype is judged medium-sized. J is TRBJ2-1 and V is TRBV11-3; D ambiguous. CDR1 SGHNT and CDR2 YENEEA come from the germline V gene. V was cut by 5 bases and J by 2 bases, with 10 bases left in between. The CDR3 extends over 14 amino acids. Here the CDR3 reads CASSASWTYNEQFF. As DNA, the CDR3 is TGTGCCAGCAGCGCCTCCTGGACCTACAATGAGCAGTTCTTC.

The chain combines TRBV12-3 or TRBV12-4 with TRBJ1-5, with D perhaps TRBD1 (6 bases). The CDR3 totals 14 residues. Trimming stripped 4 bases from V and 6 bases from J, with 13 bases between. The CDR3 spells CASSYTGRAQPQHF. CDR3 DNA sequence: TGTGCCAGCAGTTACACAGGGAGAGCTCAGCCCCAGCATTTT.

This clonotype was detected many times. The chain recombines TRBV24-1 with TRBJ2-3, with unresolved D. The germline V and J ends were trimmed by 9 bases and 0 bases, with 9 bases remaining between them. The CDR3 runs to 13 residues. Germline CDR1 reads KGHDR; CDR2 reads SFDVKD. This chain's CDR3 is CATGDSSTDTQYF. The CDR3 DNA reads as TGTGCCACCGGGGATAGTAGCACAGATACGCAGTATTTT.

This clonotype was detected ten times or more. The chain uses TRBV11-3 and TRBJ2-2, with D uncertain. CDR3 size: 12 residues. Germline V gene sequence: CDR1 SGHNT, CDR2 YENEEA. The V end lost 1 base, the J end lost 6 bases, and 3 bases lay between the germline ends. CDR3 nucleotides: TGTGCCAGCAGCTTAGGGGCCGGGGAGCTGTTTTTT. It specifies CASSLGAGELFF.

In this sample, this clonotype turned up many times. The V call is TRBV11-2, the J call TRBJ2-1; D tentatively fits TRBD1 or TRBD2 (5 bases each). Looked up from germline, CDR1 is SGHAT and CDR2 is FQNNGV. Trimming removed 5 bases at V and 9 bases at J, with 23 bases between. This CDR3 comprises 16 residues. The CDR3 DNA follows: TGTGCCAGCAGCCCACACCCGAGGGGCAATTTTGGTGAGCAGTTCTTC. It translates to CASSPHPRGNFGEQFF.

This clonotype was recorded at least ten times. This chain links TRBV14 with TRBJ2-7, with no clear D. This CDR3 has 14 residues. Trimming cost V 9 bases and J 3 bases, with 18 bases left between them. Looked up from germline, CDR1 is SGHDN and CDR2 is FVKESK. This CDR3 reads CASTLAMGFYEQYF. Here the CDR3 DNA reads TGTGCCAGTACCCTTGCTATGGGCTTCTACGAGCAGTACTTC.

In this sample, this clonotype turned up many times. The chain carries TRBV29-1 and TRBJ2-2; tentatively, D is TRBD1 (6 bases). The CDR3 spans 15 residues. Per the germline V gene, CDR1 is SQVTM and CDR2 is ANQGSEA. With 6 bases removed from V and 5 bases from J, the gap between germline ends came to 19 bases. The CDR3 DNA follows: TGCAGCGTGTTTCCCGGGACATCTATAACCGGGGAGCTGTTTTTT. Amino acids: CSVFPGTSITGELFF.

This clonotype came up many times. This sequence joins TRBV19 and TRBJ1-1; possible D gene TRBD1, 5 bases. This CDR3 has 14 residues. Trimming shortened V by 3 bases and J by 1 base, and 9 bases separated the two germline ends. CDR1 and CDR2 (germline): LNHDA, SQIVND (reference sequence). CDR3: CASSIGAWNTEAFF. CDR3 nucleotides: TGTGCCAGTAGTATCGGGGCCTGGAACACTGAAGCTTTCTTT.